This T cell receptor (beta chain) comes out of a study of T cell responses to AZD1222 COVID-19 vaccine. Study conclusions and caveats: It was only after the peak T cell response that any repertoires were sampled. The breadth and depth of Spike-specific TCRs increased once two AZD1222 doses had been given. Among the donors, most were white British and more were female, and clonal diversity was possibly underestimated.

Profiling relied on immunoSEQ multiplex PCR, and the TCRdb table lists in-frame clones only, not all of them. Here the sample spans approximately 100,000 clones, 85% to 90% being singletons. As to this clone: What it binds is unknown.

CDR3 length: 13 amino acids. Between the trimmed V and J ends, which lost 1 base and 1 base, there was a span of 5 bases. Germline CDR1 reads SGDLS; CDR2 reads YYNGEE. This TCR was recovered from an adult in good health. The chain employs TRBV9 and TRBJ1-1, with D unclear. The sequencing here drew on peripheral blood, taken on day 0 of AZD1222 vaccination. The CDR3 region is CASSVLENTEAFF. The CDR3, as DNA: TGTGCCAGCAGCGTATTGGAGAACACTGAAGCTTTCTTT.